This T cell receptor beta chain originates from a study of blood T cell repertoires in COVID-19. Across the whole study: Spain, Italy and the United States supplied samples that represented acute and convalescent COVID-19. Sample material is recorded as cDNA or gDNA derived from T cells, B-cell-depleted T cells, or PBMCs.

Sequenced by immunoSEQ multiplex PCR; TCRdb stores in-frame clones only, minus some. Altogether a few hundred thousand clones are present, 65% to 90% being singletons, with the ten largest covering under 2.5%. This CDR3 contains 13 residues. The germline gives CDR1 SNHLY, CDR2 FYNNEI. Trimming took 3 bases from V and 0 from J, leaving 5 bases between them. This clonotype originated in a man between 25 and 39 years old with active or convalescent COVID-19. The chain couples TRBV2 to TRBJ1-1; D is uncertain. The sample taken for sequencing was peripheral blood. CDR3 sequence reads: CASSEGLNTEAFF. The CDR3 DNA is TGTGCCAGCAGTGAGGGCCTGAACACTGAAGCTTTCTTT.